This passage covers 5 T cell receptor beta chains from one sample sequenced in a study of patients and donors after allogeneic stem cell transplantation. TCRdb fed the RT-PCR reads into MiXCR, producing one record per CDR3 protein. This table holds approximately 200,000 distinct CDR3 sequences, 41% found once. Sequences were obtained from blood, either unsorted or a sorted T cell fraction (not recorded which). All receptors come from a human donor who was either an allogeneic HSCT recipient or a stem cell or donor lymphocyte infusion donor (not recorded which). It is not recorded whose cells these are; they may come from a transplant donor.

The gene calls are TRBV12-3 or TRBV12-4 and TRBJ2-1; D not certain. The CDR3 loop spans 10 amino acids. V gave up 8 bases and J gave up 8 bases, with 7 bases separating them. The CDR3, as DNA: TGTGCCAGCGGAGTCGATGAGCAGTTCTTC. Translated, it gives CASGVDEQFF.

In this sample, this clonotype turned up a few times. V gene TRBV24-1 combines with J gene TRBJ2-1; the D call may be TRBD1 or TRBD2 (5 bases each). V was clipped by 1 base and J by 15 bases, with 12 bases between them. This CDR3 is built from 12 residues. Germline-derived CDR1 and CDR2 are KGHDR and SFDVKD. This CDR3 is CATSDFEGWRFF. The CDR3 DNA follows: TGTGCCACCAGTGATTTTGAGGGGTGGCGGTTCTTC.

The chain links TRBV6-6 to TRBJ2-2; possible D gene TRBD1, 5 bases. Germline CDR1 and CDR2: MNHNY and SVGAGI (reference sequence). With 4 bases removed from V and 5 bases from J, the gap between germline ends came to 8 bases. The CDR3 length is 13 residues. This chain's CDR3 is CASSLGETGELFF. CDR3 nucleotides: TGTGCCAGCAGTTTAGGGGAAACCGGGGAGCTGTTTTTT.

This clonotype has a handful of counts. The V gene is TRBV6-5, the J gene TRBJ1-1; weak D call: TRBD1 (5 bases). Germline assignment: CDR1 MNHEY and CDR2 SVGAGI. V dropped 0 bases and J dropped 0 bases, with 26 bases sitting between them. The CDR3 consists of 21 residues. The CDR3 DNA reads TGTGCCAGCAGTTACTCACCCCACGGGGGTGACCAGCCGGGGATGAACACTGAAGCTTTCTTT. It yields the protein CASSYSPHGGDQPGMNTEAFF.

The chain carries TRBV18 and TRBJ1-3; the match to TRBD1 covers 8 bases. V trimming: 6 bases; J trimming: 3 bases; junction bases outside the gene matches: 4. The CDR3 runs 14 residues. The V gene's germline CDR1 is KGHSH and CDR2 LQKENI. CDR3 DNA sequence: TGTGCCAGCTCGGCGGACAGGGATGGAAACACCATATATTTT. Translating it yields CASSADRDGNTIYF.